The subject of this entry is one TCR beta chain. Using its own MiXCR run on the reads, TCRdb lists one record per CDR3 protein. The data show a few hundred thousand distinct CDR3 sequences, 8% to 9.5% seen once. This entry comes from a study of T cell repertoires in cytomegalovirus infection. Germline V gene data show CDR1 as SGHTA and CDR2 as FQGNSA. V lost 2 bases and J 6 bases, leaving 7 bases between the germline ends. CDR3 size: 13 residues. The J gene is TRBJ1-4, the V gene TRBV7-2; D uncertain. Sequenced material: PBMCs. This receptor was obtained from a human donor in good health (CMV status not recorded). Some clones in this sample may be carry-over from other donors' samples. Here the CDR3 reads CASSLYSDEKLFF. CDR3 DNA sequence: TGTGCCAGCAGCTTATACTCCGATGAAAAACTGTTTTTT.